This T cell receptor (beta chain) was recorded in a study of blood T cell repertoires in COVID-19. Produced via immunoSEQ multiplex PCR; TCRdb's table is partial and in-frame only. Here the sample spans 200,000 to 300,000 clones, around 89% being singletons. CDR3 length equals 13 residues. Germline CDR1 is ENHRY and CDR2 is SYGVKD. V lost 6 bases, J lost 4 bases, and 5 bases stayed unmatched. V usage is TRBV10-3 and J usage is TRBJ1-2; the match to TRBD1 covers 7 bases. The clonotype was recovered from a middle-aged woman who had recovered from COVID-19. The sample was peripheral blood. CDR3 sequence reads: CAISSRDSYGYTF. The CDR3 DNA sequence: TGTGCCATCAGCTCCCGGGACAGCTATGGCTACACCTTC.